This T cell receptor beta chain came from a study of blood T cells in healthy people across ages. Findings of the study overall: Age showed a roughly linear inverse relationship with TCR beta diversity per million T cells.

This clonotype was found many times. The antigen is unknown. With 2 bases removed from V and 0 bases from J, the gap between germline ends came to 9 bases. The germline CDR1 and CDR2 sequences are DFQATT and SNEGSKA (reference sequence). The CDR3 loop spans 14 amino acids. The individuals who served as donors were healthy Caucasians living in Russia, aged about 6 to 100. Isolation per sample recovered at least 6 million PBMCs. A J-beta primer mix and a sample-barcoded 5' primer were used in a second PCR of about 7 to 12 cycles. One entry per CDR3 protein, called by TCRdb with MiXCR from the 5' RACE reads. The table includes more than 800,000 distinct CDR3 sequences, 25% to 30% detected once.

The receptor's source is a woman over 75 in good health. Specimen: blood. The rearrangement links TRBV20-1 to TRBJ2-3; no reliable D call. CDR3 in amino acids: CSARTSSSTDTQYF. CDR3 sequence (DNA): TGCAGTGCTAGAACCAGTTCTAGCACAGATACGCAGTATTTT.